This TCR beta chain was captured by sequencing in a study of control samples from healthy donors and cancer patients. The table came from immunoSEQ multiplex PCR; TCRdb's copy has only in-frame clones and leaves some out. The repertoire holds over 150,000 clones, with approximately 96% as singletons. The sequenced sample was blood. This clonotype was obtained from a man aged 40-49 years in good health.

CDR3 DNA: TGTGCCAGCAGCCAACGACAGGGCACGCAGTATTTT. As protein: CASSQRQGTQYF. V gene TRBV6-2 or TRBV6-3 combines with J gene TRBJ2-3; 7 bases agree with TRBD1. This CDR3 is 12 amino acids long. Germline loops: CDR1 MNHEY, CDR2 SVGEGT. V lost 6 bases, J lost 9 bases, and 6 bases stayed unmatched.